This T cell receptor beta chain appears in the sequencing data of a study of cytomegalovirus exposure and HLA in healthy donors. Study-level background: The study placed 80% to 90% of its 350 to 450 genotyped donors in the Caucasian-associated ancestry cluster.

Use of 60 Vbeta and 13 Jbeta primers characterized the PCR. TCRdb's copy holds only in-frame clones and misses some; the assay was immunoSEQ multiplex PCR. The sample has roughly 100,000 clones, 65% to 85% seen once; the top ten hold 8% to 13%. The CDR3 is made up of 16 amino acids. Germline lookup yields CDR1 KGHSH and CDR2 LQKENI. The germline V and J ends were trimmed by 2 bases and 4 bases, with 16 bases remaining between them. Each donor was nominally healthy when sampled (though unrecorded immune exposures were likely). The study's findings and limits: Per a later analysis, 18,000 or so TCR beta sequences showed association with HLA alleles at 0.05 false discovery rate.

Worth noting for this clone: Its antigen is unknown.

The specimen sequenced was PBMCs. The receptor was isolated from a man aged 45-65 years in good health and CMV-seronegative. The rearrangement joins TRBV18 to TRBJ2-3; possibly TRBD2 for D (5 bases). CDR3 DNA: TGTGCCAGCTCACCATCCCATCTTGCCGGGGCAGATACGCAGTATTTT. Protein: CASSPSHLAGADTQYF.